The rows below give T cell receptor beta chains drawn from one sample of a study of T cell repertoires in cytomegalovirus infection. TCRdb ran MiXCR on the reads and lists one entry per CDR3 protein. The table includes over 100,000 distinct CDR3 sequences, approximately 15% detected once. What was sequenced was PBMCs. The receptors come from a human donor in good health (CMV status not recorded). Some clones in this sample may be carry-over from other donors' samples. The CDR3 runs from the conserved cysteine through the conserved F or W. D genes are given only for firm matches. For some rows the clone size is stated as once, few or many, or as a class when expanded; others skip it.

j_call d_call clone_size v_call cdr3_aa cdr3_nt
TRBJ2-5 - many TRBV7-8 CASSLTNWGGRETQYF TGTGCCAGCAGCTTAACTAATTGGGGGGGCAGAGAGACCCAGTACTTC
TRBJ2-2 - - TRBV3-1 CASSQLPGPDTGELFF TGTGCCAGCAGCCAACTCCCGGGGCCGGACACCGGGGAGCTGTTTTTT
TRBJ1-1 - few TRBV2 CATSYRNTEAFF TGTGCCACCTCCTACAGGAACACTGAAGCTTTCTTT
TRBJ1-3 TRBD1 many TRBV7-2 CASSLAVGQGATLGNTIYF TGTGCCAGCAGCTTAGCAGTTGGACAGGGGGCGACGTTGGGAAACACCATATATTTT
TRBJ2-1 - many TRBV7-2 CASSLAPAGVHDNEQFF TGTGCCAGCAGCTTAGCCCCTGCAGGGGTCCACGACAATGAGCAGTTCTTC
TRBJ2-4 TRBD1 few TRBV29-1 CSAREDRAPNIQYF TGCAGCGCAAGAGAGGACAGGGCCCCAAACATTCAGTACTTC
TRBJ2-1 TRBD1 many TRBV7-6 CASSFTPGQGRDEQFF TGTGCCAGCAGCTTTACCCCGGGACAGGGAAGGGACGAGCAGTTCTTC
TRBJ2-1 - few TRBV7-7 CASSLGRGVGNEQFF TGTGCTAGCAGCTTAGGCAGGGGGGTTGGCAATGAGCAGTTCTTC
TRBJ2-6 - - TRBV27 CASSPGSGANVLTF TGTGCCAGCAGCCCAGGGAGTGGGGCCAACGTCCTGACTTTC
TRBJ1-6 TRBD1 - TRBV2 CASRGTGDNSPLHF TGTGCCAGCAGGGGAACAGGGGATAATTCACCCCTCCACTTT
TRBJ2-1 - many TRBV2 CASSESPYNEQFF TGTGCCAGCAGTGAATCCCCCTACAATGAGCAGTTCTTC
TRBJ1-6 - - TRBV10-2 CASKGEWVKPLHF TGCGCCAGTAAAGGTGAATGGGTTAAACCCCTCCACTTT
TRBJ1-5 - - TRBV14 CASSQPGAGDQPQHF TGTGCCAGCAGCCAACCTGGGGCAGGGGATCAGCCCCAGCATTTT
TRBJ1-2 - few TRBV3-1 CASSQAARAYGYTF TGTGCCAGCAGCCAAGCGGCCAGGGCATATGGCTACACCTTC
TRBJ1-1 TRBD1 many TRBV7-2 CASSVTGGTEAFF TGTGCCAGCAGCGTAACAGGGGGCACTGAAGCTTTCTTT
TRBJ2-3 - many TRBV28 CASSHTPGATDTQYF TGTGCCAGCAGCCATACCCCAGGGGCCACAGATACGCAGTATTTT